Sequencing of this TCR beta chain was carried out in a study of immune reconstitution after stem cell transplant in scleroderma. TCRdb used MiXCR to reprocess the RT-PCR reads, holding one entry per CDR3 protein. The sample shows roughly 1,600 distinct CDR3 sequences, 7.5% to 9.5% of them seen only once. V lost 7 bases to trimming and J lost 4 bases, with 13 bases between them. The germline gives CDR1 SQVTM, CDR2 ANQGSEA. This CDR3 is 12 amino acids long. In its sample, this clonotype is medium-sized. The sequence came from a female donor with systemic sclerosis. This material was collected before or after autologous hematopoietic stem cell transplantation (not recorded which). This chain links TRBV29-1 with TRBJ2-5; D may correspond to TRBD1 or TRBD2 (6 bases each). The CDR3 protein is CSAWTAGETQYF. The CDR3 nucleotides are TGCAGCGCTTGGACAGCGGGAGAGACCCAGTACTTC.